These 25 T cell receptor beta chains share one sample of origin, sequenced in a study of blood T cell repertoires in COVID-19. The repertoire was sequenced with immunoSEQ multiplex PCR; TCRdb's copy has only in-frame clones and lacks some. Among 150,000 or so clones, around 80% were seen once, and the ten largest hold approximately 16%. The sequencing sample was made of peripheral blood. These receptors all come from a human donor with acute or convalescent COVID-19. The donor label of this sample is uncertain.

The chain joins TRBV30 to TRBJ2-3, with D unclear. Germline values: CDR1 GTSNPN, CDR2 SVGIG (reference sequence). The germline V and J ends were trimmed by 0 bases and 6 bases, with 10 bases remaining between them. The CDR3 length is 13 residues. The CDR3 protein is CAWSVSFTDTQYF. In DNA, the CDR3 is TGTGCCTGGAGTGTTTCTTTTACTGATACGCAGTATTTT.

This chain joins TRBV19 and TRBJ1-2; D unresolved. Trimming cost V 4 bases and J 10 bases, with 10 bases left between them. This CDR3 is 11 amino acids long. Germline-derived CDR1 and CDR2 are LNHDA and SQIVND (reference sequence). CDR3 sequence reads: CASSTLTHYTF. CDR3 DNA sequence: TGTGCCAGTAGTACACTAACCCACTACACCTTC.

The chain couples TRBV5-1 to TRBJ2-3; 8 bases are a match to TRBD1. The J segment lost 5 bases and the V segment lost 4 bases, leaving 9 bases of the junction unmatched. The CDR3 spans 15 residues. Germline values: CDR1 SGHRS, CDR2 YFSETQ. CDR3 sequence: CASSPLTGAGDTQYF. The CDR3 nucleotides are TGCGCCAGCAGCCCATTGACAGGGGCGGGAGATACGCAGTATTTT.

This clone was seen only a few times. J is TRBJ2-5 and V is TRBV12-3 or TRBV12-4; no reliable D call. Trimming left V 3 bases short and J 5 bases short, with 4 bases between. CDR3 length equals 11 residues. The CDR3 coding sequence is TGTGCCAGCAGTTTGGAGGAGACCCAGTACTTC. It codes for CASSLEETQYF.

This rearrangement joins TRBV27 to TRBJ2-2; 10 nucleotides match TRBD2. The ends lost 7 bases at V and 5 bases at J; junction bases unmatched: 13. CDR3 length equals 17 residues. Germline assignment: CDR1 MNHEY and CDR2 SMNVEV (reference sequence). The CDR3 DNA is TGTGCCAGCACTAAGCGGGGGGGACGGAGGGTTACCGGGGAGCTGTTTTTT. Its protein product is CASTKRGGRRVTGELFF.

J is TRBJ2-3 and V is TRBV2, with 7 bases fitting TRBD1. The CDR3 totals 15 residues. CDR1 and CDR2 (germline): SNHLY, FYNNEI. With 4 bases clipped from V and 6 bases from J, the junction kept 10 bases outside the gene matches. CDR3 residues: CASSARGPLVDTQYF. CDR3 sequence (DNA): TGTGCCAGCAGTGCTAGGGGGCCCCTCGTGGATACGCAGTATTTT.

The chain employs TRBV5-4 and TRBJ2-5, with TRBD2 matching over 14 bases. V trimming: 4 bases; J trimming: 2 bases; junction bases outside the gene matches: 4. There are 16 residues in the CDR3. Germline loops: CDR1 SGHNT, CDR2 YYREEE (reference sequence). The CDR3 is CASSTGLAGEQETQYF. In nucleotides, the CDR3 is TGTGCCAGCAGCACGGGACTAGCGGGGGAACAAGAGACCCAGTACTTC.

The rearrangement links TRBV30 to TRBJ2-3; TRBD2 might be the D (6 bases). Deletions cut 2 bases from V and 6 bases from J, with 15 bases between. There are 14 residues in the CDR3. Per the germline V gene, CDR1 is GTSNPN and CDR2 is SVGIG (reference sequence). CDR3 sequence: CAWSPGLGRDTQYF. CDR3 DNA: TGTGCCTGGAGTCCTGGACTGGGGAGGGATACGCAGTATTTT.

This clone appeared a single time. The chain carries TRBV10-3 and TRBJ1-1; D not certain. This CDR3 is built from 14 residues. The germline V and J ends were trimmed by 0 bases and 8 bases, with 13 bases remaining between them. The germline V gene encodes CDR1 ENHRY and CDR2 SYGVKD. In DNA, the CDR3 is TGTGCCATCAGTGAGTCGACGTACGAGGGAGAAGCTTTCTTT. Encoded protein: CAISESTYEGEAFF.

CDR3 nucleotide sequence: TGTGCCAGCAGCCCTAGAGCGACTAGCGGGGGTGTTTGGACCCAGTACTTC. Translated: CASSPRATSGGVWTQYF. V gene TRBV7-2 combines with J gene TRBJ2-5; 12 bases fit TRBD2. CDR3 length: 17 residues. After removal of 5 bases from V and 7 bases from J, the junction contained 14 bases not matched to a gene. CDR1 and CDR2 from the germline V gene are SGHTA and FQGNSA.

The chain links TRBV7-9 to TRBJ2-7, with 8 bases matching TRBD2. Per the germline V gene, CDR1 is SEHNR and CDR2 is FQNEAQ (reference sequence). The CDR3 runs to 16 residues. V lost 4 bases to trimming and J lost 2 bases; unmatched junction nucleotides: 10. The CDR3 sequence: CASSSLRGGPTYEQYF. CDR3 nucleotides: TGTGCCAGCAGCTCCCTTCGCGGGGGGCCCACCTACGAGCAGTACTTC.

The rearrangement joins TRBV3-1 (or the pseudogene TRBV3-2) to TRBJ1-6; maybe TRBD1 (6 bases). This CDR3 is built from 14 residues. The V and J ends lost 5 bases and 4 bases respectively, with 9 bases between them. Germline V gene sequence: CDR1 LGHDT, CDR2 YNNKEL (reference sequence). CDR3 coding DNA: TGTGCCAGCAGCGAGGACAGTTATAATTCACCCCTCCACTTT. Translating gives CASSEDSYNSPLHF.

This clone was observed a handful of times. V gene TRBV5-3 combines with J gene TRBJ2-7, with 11 nucleotides matching TRBD2. TRBV5-3 has ORF status, its function being uncertain. Unmatched junction bases numbered 12, after V lost 3 bases and J lost 4 bases. The CDR3 runs 17 residues. CDR3 nucleotide sequence: TGTGCCAGAAGCTCCCCCCTAGCGGGGGGCCCTCTTTACGAGCAGTACTTC. Its protein product is CARSSPLAGGPLYEQYF.

The rearrangement uses TRBV28 and TRBJ1-2; no reliable D call. Trimming removed 6 bases from V and 5 bases from J, with 28 bases in between. The CDR3 spans 18 residues. CDR1 and CDR2 (germline): MDHEN, SYDVKM. CDR3 sequence reads: CASRTYPGAGNYGYGYTF. The CDR3 DNA sequence: TGTGCCAGCAGGACCTATCCCGGAGCGGGAAATTATGGGTATGGCTACACCTTC.

For the CDR3, the DNA is TGTGCCAGCAGCTCTAACAGGGGTTTGGAGGGCTACACCTTC. Protein: CASSSNRGLEGYTF. The rearrangement links TRBV7-2 to TRBJ1-2; TRBD1 matches at 7 bases. V gave up 4 bases and J gave up 8 bases; unmatched junction bases: 10. Germline V lookup: CDR1 SGHTA, CDR2 FQGNSA. The CDR3 length is 14 residues.

This rearrangement joins TRBV18 to TRBJ1-1, with 9 bases identical to TRBD1. The ends lost 2 bases at V and 1 base at J; junction bases unmatched: 5. The V gene's germline CDR1 is KGHSH and CDR2 LQKENI. This CDR3 has 16 amino acids. The CDR3 region has the DNA TGTGCCAGCTCACCATCGACGGGACAGGGGAACACTGAAGCTTTCTTT. This translates into CASSPSTGQGNTEAFF.

This clone came up once. The chain is built from TRBV7-2 and TRBJ2-2, with 10 bases matching TRBD2. The V gene end was trimmed by 1 base and the J gene end by 4 bases; junction bases not matched to a gene: 6. Germline V lookup: CDR1 SGHTA, CDR2 FQGNSA. The CDR3 sequence is 17 residues long. The CDR3, as DNA: TGTGCCAGCAGCTTAGTGTCTAGCGGGGGAGGCACCGGGGAGCTGTTTTTT. Its protein product is CASSLVSSGGGTGELFF.

This clone was seen only a few times. The chain has TRBV5-1 and TRBJ2-7; D may be TRBD1 (6 bases). Germline V lookup: CDR1 SGHRS, CDR2 YFSETQ. The CDR3 spans 13 residues. The V end was cut by 2 bases, the J end by 3 bases, with 9 bases between. The CDR3 protein is CASSFRDNYEQYF. CDR3 DNA sequence: TGCGCCAGCAGCTTCAGGGACAACTACGAGCAGTACTTC.

The V and J genes are TRBV4-1 and TRBJ1-2; 12 positions agree with TRBD1. Germline loops: CDR1 MGHRA, CDR2 YSYEKL. The CDR3 has 18 amino acids. The trim removed 2 bases at V and 4 bases at J, leaving 11 bases unmatched. The CDR3 region is CASSQMIGPGQGAYGYTF. The CDR3 coding sequence is TGCGCCAGCAGCCAAATGATAGGGCCGGGACAGGGGGCCTATGGCTACACCTTC.

The chain couples TRBV4-1 to TRBJ1-2, with 9 nucleotides matching TRBD1. The length of the CDR3 is 15 residues. CDR1 MGHRA and CDR2 YSYEKL come from the germline V gene. Trimming cost V 4 bases and J 7 bases; bases outside gene matches: 10. This chain's CDR3 is CASSPPGQGSGGYTF. The CDR3 region has the DNA TGCGCCAGCAGCCCCCCGGGACAGGGTTCAGGTGGCTACACCTTC.

The chain carries TRBV5-6 and TRBJ1-2; no firm D call. The CDR3 sequence is 11 residues long. V shed 3 bases and J shed 4 bases, with 4 bases lying between them. The germline gives CDR1 SGHDT, CDR2 YYEEEE. The CDR3 loop is CASSSGYGYTF. As DNA, the CDR3 is TGTGCCAGCAGCTCCGGCTATGGCTACACCTTC.

This chain connects TRBV7-3 to TRBJ1-1; possible D gene TRBD1, 5 bases. Trimming left V 5 bases short and J 1 base short, with 14 bases between. This CDR3 has 15 amino acids. CDR1 is SGHTA, CDR2 FQGTGA, per germline. CDR3 bases: TGTGCCAGCAGCCCCCGACAGCAAACGAACACTGAAGCTTTCTTT. This encodes CASSPRQQTNTEAFF.

This chain uses TRBV19 with TRBJ2-2; a weak D match, TRBD1 (6 bases). V lost 4 bases, J lost 3 bases, and 9 bases lay in between. Germline CDR1 reads LNHDA; CDR2 reads SQIVND (reference sequence). This CDR3 spans 14 amino acids. CDR3 DNA sequence: TGTGCCAGTAGTACCAGGGGTTACACCGGGGAGCTGTTTTTT. Protein sequence: CASSTRGYTGELFF.

The V gene is TRBV6-5, the J gene TRBJ2-5; TRBD1 agrees at 7 bases. The CDR3 is made up of 15 amino acids. V gave up 0 bases and J gave up 4 bases; unmatched junction bases: 5. Germline values: CDR1 MNHEY, CDR2 SVGAGI. The CDR3 here is CASSYSTGRRETQYF. CDR3 in DNA: TGTGCCAGCAGTTACTCGACAGGGCGTCGAGAGACCCAGTACTTC.

In the case of this clone: The same CDR3 arises from other DNA sequences in this sample as well. The V gene is TRBV29-1, the J gene TRBJ2-5; a weak D match, TRBD1 (5 bases). Germline values: CDR1 SQVTM, CDR2 ANQGSEA. The CDR3 has 12 residues. The V and J ends lost 4 bases and 2 bases respectively, with 8 bases between them. For the CDR3, the DNA is TGCAGCGTTGGCAGACAGCAAGAGACCCAGTACTTC. It encodes CSVGRQQETQYF.